The 29 T cell receptor beta chains below were found in one sample sequenced in a study of blood T cell repertoires in COVID-19. Sequencing was performed with immunoSEQ multiplex PCR; in TCRdb, only in-frame clones are kept and a portion is missing. Of hundreds of thousands of clones in the sample, about 85% were seen once. The specimen sequenced was PBMCs or T cells enriched from blood (not recorded which). Every receptor here comes from a woman aged 18-35 years with acute COVID-19.

The chain uses TRBV5-1 and TRBJ2-5; 7 nucleotides match TRBD1. The CDR3 contains 15 residues. Trimming took 3 bases from V and 4 from J; bases not matched to a gene: 9. Germline CDR1 and CDR2: SGHRS and YFSETQ. CDR3 nucleotide sequence: TGCGCCAGCAGCTCAACGACAGGGAGACGAGAGACCCAGTACTTC. It translates to CASSSTTGRRETQYF.

The chain combines TRBV19 with TRBJ2-3; 11 bases fit TRBD2. The V gene's germline CDR1 is LNHDA and CDR2 SQIVND (reference sequence). The CDR3 length is 17 residues. Trimming removed 1 base from V and 3 bases from J; junction bases left unmatched: 6. The CDR3 bases are TGTGCCAGTAGTATAGGACTAGCGGGAACGGGTACAGATACGCAGTATTTT. Its translation: CASSIGLAGTGTDTQYF.

The V gene is TRBV10-3, the J gene TRBJ2-1, with 7 bases aligning to TRBD2. Trimming at V came to 4 bases and at J to 0 bases, leaving 6 bases not matched to a gene. The CDR3 spans 16 residues. Germline loops: CDR1 ENHRY, CDR2 SYGVKD. The CDR3 nucleotides are TGTGCCATCAGTGGAACGGGCGGGAGCTCCTACAATGAGCAGTTCTTC. As protein: CAISGTGGSSYNEQFF.

As DNA, the CDR3 is TGTGCCAGCAGCGGAGACAGGGAAGATGACTATGGCTACACCTTC. Its translation: CASSGDREDDYGYTF. This chain links TRBV9 with TRBJ1-2, with 7 positions matching TRBD1. The CDR3 spans 15 residues. The germline gives CDR1 SGDLS, CDR2 YYNGEE. Trimming at V came to 3 bases and at J to 3 bases, leaving 8 bases not matched to a gene.

This chain joins TRBV27 and TRBJ2-7, with 7 bases matching TRBD1. CDR3 size: 14 residues. Germline-derived CDR1 and CDR2 are MNHEY and SMNVEV (reference sequence). Trimming cost V 3 bases and J 6 bases; bases outside gene matches: 8. This CDR3 reads CASSLERGLGEQYF. In DNA, the CDR3 is TGTGCCAGCAGTTTGGAAAGGGGGCTTGGCGAGCAGTACTTC.

The genes are TRBV19 and TRBJ1-3; possible D gene TRBD1, 5 bases. This CDR3 has 15 residues. Germline CDR1 is LNHDA and CDR2 is SQIVND (reference sequence). V dropped 3 bases and J dropped 4 bases, with 13 bases sitting between them. Written as DNA, the CDR3 is TGTGCCAGTAGTATGACAGTCCCTCCAGGAAACACCATATATTTT. It is translated as CASSMTVPPGNTIYF.

The V gene is TRBV4-3, the J gene TRBJ1-6, with D maybe TRBD1 (6 bases). CDR3 length: 16 residues. V was clipped by 0 bases and J by 8 bases, with 14 bases between them. In germline, CDR1 is LGHNA, CDR2 YSLEER. This CDR3 reads CASSQDPGQGHSPLHF. DNA of the CDR3: TGCGCCAGCAGCCAAGATCCGGGACAAGGACATTCACCCCTCCACTTT.

The CDR3 sequence is CSASILGLAGTYEQYF. Here the CDR3 DNA reads TGCAGTGCTAGTATCCTGGGACTAGCGGGGACCTACGAGCAGTACTTC. The chain links TRBV20-1 to TRBJ2-7, with TRBD2 matching 13 bases. The V gene end was trimmed by 3 bases and the J gene end by 2 bases; junction bases not matched to a gene: 7. Germline values: CDR1 DFQATT, CDR2 SNEGSKA (reference sequence). The length of the CDR3 is 16 residues.

As concerns this clone: Other DNA sequences within the sample encode an identical CDR3. The chain employs TRBV7-9 and TRBJ1-1, with TRBD1 identical over 10 bases. The germline V gene encodes CDR1 SEHNR and CDR2 FQNEAQ (reference sequence). V lost 1 base to trimming and J lost 3 bases; unmatched junction nucleotides: 2. The CDR3 runs to 15 residues. The CDR3 DNA is TGTGCCAGCAGCTTAGGGACAGGGGGAGACACTGAAGCTTTCTTT. Amino acid sequence: CASSLGTGGDTEAFF.

This clone was seen only once. The rearrangement uses TRBV7-2 and TRBJ2-3; 7 nucleotides match TRBD2. This CDR3 is 15 amino acids long. V dropped 8 bases and J dropped 0; count of bases not matched to a gene: 8. Germline lookup yields CDR1 SGHTA and CDR2 FQGNSA. This chain's CDR3 is CASVKAGSSTDTQYF. In DNA form, the CDR3 reads TGTGCCAGCGTAAAAGCGGGATCTAGCACAGATACGCAGTATTTT.

The J gene is TRBJ2-1, the V gene TRBV18, with D maybe TRBD1 (5 bases). Germline V gene sequence: CDR1 KGHSH, CDR2 LQKENI. V gave up 3 bases and J gave up 6 bases, with 15 bases separating them. CDR3 length equals 15 residues. In nucleotides, the CDR3 is TGTGCCAGCTCACCGGACCAGGGAATTGGCAATGAGCAGTTCTTC. The encoded protein is CASSPDQGIGNEQFF.

The chain links TRBV9 to TRBJ2-3, with 9 bases that match TRBD2. The CDR3 sequence is 17 residues long. The V and J ends lost 4 bases and 6 bases, in that order; junction bases with no gene match: 15. Germline values: CDR1 SGDLS, CDR2 YYNGEE. In DNA form, the CDR3 reads TGTGCCAGCAGCCGGACTAGCGAGCCCCCCCCTTTGGATACGCAGTATTTT. As protein: CASSRTSEPPPLDTQYF.

To note about this clone: The same CDR3 is also encoded by other DNA sequences in this sample. The chain links TRBV30 to TRBJ1-5, with D possibly matching TRBD1 (6 bases). V was trimmed by 1 base and J by 4 bases, leaving 8 bases between them. Germline V gives CDR1 GTSNPN, CDR2 SVGIG (reference sequence). The CDR3 consists of 13 residues. The CDR3 DNA is TGTGCCTGGAGTGAAAGGGGGAATCAGCCCCAGCATTTT. Amino acid sequence: CAWSERGNQPQHF.

This chain joins TRBV15 and TRBJ2-7, with TRBD2 identical over 8 bases. V was pared by 0 bases and J by 2 bases, with 6 bases of the junction left unmatched. The germline V gene has CDR1 LNHNV and CDR2 YYDKDF (reference sequence). The CDR3 has 16 amino acids. CDR3 DNA: TGTGCCACCAGCAGAGATTTCCGGGAGGGCCCCTACGAGCAGTACTTC. Translating gives CATSRDFREGPYEQYF. The full variable domain, in which reference TRBV15 and TRBJ2-7 provide the parts outside the CDR3, is DAMVIQNPRYQVTQFGKPVTLSCSQTLNHNVMYWYQQKSSQAPKLLFHYYDKDFNNEADTPDNFQSRRPNTSFCFLDIRSPGLGDTAMYLCATSRDFREGPYEQYFGPGTRLTVT.

This chain links TRBV18 with TRBJ1-5, with D hard to call. The CDR3 runs 14 residues. The germline CDR1 and CDR2 sequences are KGHSH and LQKENI. The V gene lost 5 bases and the J gene lost 5 bases, with 13 bases spanning the gap. The CDR3 DNA follows: TGTGCCAGCTCATCAAGACGGAGCTATCAGCCCCAGCATTTT. It specifies CASSSRRSYQPQHF.

V is TRBV24-1 and J is TRBJ2-1; TRBD2 matches at 8 bases. This CDR3 is built from 18 residues. Germline-derived CDR1 and CDR2 are KGHDR and SFDVKD. J gave up 1 base and V 4 bases, and 11 bases lay outside the gene matches. The CDR3 nucleotides are TGTGCCACCAGTGACCACCCTCTCAAGCGGGGGTCCTACAATGAGCAGTTCTTC. It is translated as CATSDHPLKRGSYNEQFF.

The chain couples TRBV14 to TRBJ2-7; D gene uncertain. Trimming left V 0 bases short and J 3 bases short, with 6 bases between. CDR1 is SGHDN, CDR2 FVKESK, per germline. CDR3 length: 13 amino acids. The CDR3 DNA reads TGTGCCAGCAGCCAAGACCCCCTCTACGAGCAGTACTTC. Translation gives CASSQDPLYEQYF.

The gene calls are TRBV5-1 and TRBJ2-3, with 7 bases identical to TRBD2. J was trimmed by 2 bases and V by 0 bases; bases with no gene match: 3. CDR3 length equals 15 residues. CDR1 SGHRS and CDR2 YFSETQ come from the germline V gene. CDR3 bases: TGCGCCAGCAGCTTGGACCTAGCGGACACAGATACGCAGTATTTT. It yields the protein CASSLDLADTDTQYF.

This rearrangement joins TRBV24-1 to TRBJ2-6; no definite D call. Germline CDR1 reads KGHDR; CDR2 reads SFDVKD. The CDR3 loop spans 15 amino acids. The germline V and J ends were trimmed by 1 base and 4 bases, with 7 bases remaining between them. CDR3 amino acids: CATSDFRQGANVLTF. Here the CDR3 DNA reads TGTGCCACCAGTGATTTCAGGCAAGGGGCCAACGTCCTGACTTTC.

This chain uses TRBV10-3 with TRBJ1-3, with D hard to call. This CDR3 comprises 15 residues. Germline V gives CDR1 ENHRY, CDR2 SYGVKD. Trimming left V 8 bases short and J 0 bases short, with 14 bases between. As DNA, the CDR3 is TGTGCCATCTTCGACACGACCGGCTCTGGAAACACCATATATTTT. Translating it yields CAIFDTTGSGNTIYF.

The chain recombines TRBV6-1 with TRBJ1-2; D unclear. Germline CDR1 is MNHNS and CDR2 is SASEGT. The CDR3 loop spans 14 amino acids. V dropped 2 bases and J dropped 6 bases, with 13 bases sitting between them. CDR3 loop: CASSEPGAPDGYTF. Here the CDR3 DNA reads TGTGCCAGCAGTGAACCTGGAGCCCCAGATGGCTACACCTTC.

This clone was picked up one time. V usage is TRBV5-6 and J usage is TRBJ2-1, with TRBD2 as a possible D gene (5 bases). Germline V gene data show CDR1 as SGHDT and CDR2 as YYEEEE. V gave up 1 base and J gave up 1 base, with 12 bases separating them. The CDR3 is 16 residues long. This CDR3 reads CASSLWWERSYNEQFF. The CDR3 DNA reads TGTGCCAGCAGCTTGTGGTGGGAGAGGTCCTACAATGAGCAGTTCTTC.

The rearrangement links TRBV28 to TRBJ2-7, with 7 nucleotides matching TRBD2. CDR1 is MDHEN and CDR2 is SYDVKM in the germline V gene. The V gene end was trimmed by 2 bases and the J gene end by 3 bases; junction bases not matched to a gene: 1. The CDR3 has 13 amino acids. CDR3 bases: TGTGCCAGCAGTTTAAGCGGGAACTACGAGCAGTACTTC. This sequence encodes CASSLSGNYEQYF.

This clone turned up a few times. The genes are TRBV3-1 (or the pseudogene TRBV3-2) and TRBJ1-1; D may be TRBD1 (6 bases). Per germline, CDR1 LGHDT and CDR2 YNNKEL (reference sequence). The length of the CDR3 is 12 residues. Trimming removed 3 bases at V and 7 bases at J, with 9 bases between. CDR3 sequence (DNA): TGTGCCAGCAGCCAGGACAGATTTGAAGCTTTCTTT. This encodes CASSQDRFEAFF.

The chain recombines TRBV29-1 with TRBJ2-7; 10 nucleotides agree with TRBD1. This CDR3 region has 13 residues. Germline V CDR1 and CDR2: SQVTM, ANQGSEA. V was pared by 4 bases and J by 4 bases, with 4 bases of the junction left unmatched. The CDR3 DNA reads TGCAGCGTTGGCGACAGGGGGCCTTACGAGCAGTACTTC. Translation: CSVGDRGPYEQYF.

This clone was counted a few times. V usage is TRBV6-5 and J usage is TRBJ2-7, with unresolved D. The CDR3 is made up of 12 amino acids. Trimming left V 0 bases short and J 7 bases short, with 7 bases between. CDR1 and CDR2 from the germline V gene are MNHEY and SVGAGI. CDR3 residues: CASSYSRNEQYF. The CDR3 DNA sequence: TGTGCCAGCAGTTACTCGAGAAATGAGCAGTACTTC.

The chain combines TRBV5-1 with TRBJ1-2; D not resolved. The V end was cut by 1 base, the J end by 0 bases, with 4 bases between. Per germline, CDR1 SGHRS and CDR2 YFSETQ. This CDR3 region has 13 residues. CDR3 sequence: CASSLTSNYGYTF. CDR3 in DNA: TGCGCCAGCAGCTTGACTTCTAACTATGGCTACACCTTC.

This clone was recorded once. The V gene is TRBV27, the J gene TRBJ1-1, with TRBD1 identical over 9 bases. Germline trimming cut 6 bases from V and 3 bases from J; bases unmatched to any gene: 5. This CDR3 contains 14 residues. CDR1 and CDR2 (germline): MNHEY, SMNVEV (reference sequence). CDR3 region: CASSPTGGDTEAFF. CDR3 nucleotide sequence: TGTGCCAGCAGCCCGACAGGGGGGGACACTGAAGCTTTCTTT.

The table lists this clone with a count of one. The chain joins TRBV7-9 to TRBJ2-1, with 9 bases identical to TRBD1. Germline V CDR1 and CDR2: SEHNR, FQNEAQ (reference sequence). V shed 6 bases, J shed 7 bases, and the junction held 13 bases outside the gene matches. The CDR3 spans 16 residues. CDR3 region: CASRHDRDRVGNEQFF. The CDR3 region has the DNA TGTGCCAGCAGACATGACCGGGACAGGGTAGGGAATGAGCAGTTCTTC.